This TCR beta chain was identified in a study of T cells in Graves' hyperthyroidism and ophthalmopathy. TCR beta CDR3 region amplification was performed from RNA transcripts. The TCR CDR3 first-round RT-PCR relied on the HTBI primer set. TCRdb re-derived calls from the multiplex PCR reads in MiXCR, one entry per CDR3 protein. The table records around 300,000 distinct CDR3 sequences, roughly 13% of them present only once. V lost 6 bases and J lost 6; bases outside the gene matches: 10. In germline, CDR1 is ENHRY, CDR2 SYGVKD. The CDR3 length is 14 residues. This sequence joins TRBV10-3 and TRBJ2-7, with 8 bases matching TRBD2. The clonotype originates from a young woman with Graves' hyperthyroidism that later progressed to Graves' ophthalmopathy. Sequencing was performed on blood. The CDR3 reads CAISDGGGRIEQYF. In DNA, the CDR3 is TGTGCCATCAGCGACGGTGGCGGGAGGATCGAGCAGTACTTC.